Following are 16 T cell receptor beta chains from one sample sequenced in a study of OX40 agonist ivuxolimab in advanced cancers. Generated by immunoSEQ multiplex PCR, the TCRdb table keeps only in-frame clones and is missing some. This sample yields about 72,000 clones, of which over 85% are seen a single time; approximately 2.4% belongs to the top ten. Sequenced material: CD4+ or CD8+ T cells sorted from blood, taken in a trial of the OX40 agonist ivuxolimab. Receptors were obtained from an adult with an advanced solid tumor such as melanoma, head and neck, liver or kidney cancer.

V is TRBV5-1 and J is TRBJ1-2; 8 nucleotides agree with TRBD1. Germline CDR1 SGHRS, CDR2 YFSETQ. The CDR3 has 17 residues. J was trimmed by 2 bases and V by 0 bases; bases with no gene match: 9. As DNA, the CDR3 is TGCGCCAGCAGCTTGGCCCCAAGCAGGGGGCGAAACTATGGCTACACCTTC. As protein: CASSLAPSRGRNYGYTF.

This chain joins TRBV19 and TRBJ2-2; 8 positions agree with TRBD2. The ends lost 10 bases at V and 2 bases at J; junction bases unmatched: 12. CDR1 is LNHDA, CDR2 SQIVND, per germline (reference sequence). The CDR3 runs to 16 residues. This CDR3 reads CATPGSGSTNTGELFF. The DNA of the CDR3 is TGTGCCACCCCCGGCAGCGGGAGCACAAACACCGGGGAGCTGTTTTTT. Looking up the rest from reference TRBV19 and TRBJ2-2 gives the full variable domain: DGGITQSPKYLFRKEGQNVTLSCEQNLNHDAMYWYRQDPGQGLRLIYYSQIVNDFQKGDIAEGYSVSREKKESFPLTVTSAQKNPTAFYLCATPGSGSTNTGELFFGEGSRLTVL.

The chain couples TRBV6-1 to TRBJ1-1, with D unclear. CDR1 and CDR2 (germline): MNHNS, SASEGT. The CDR3 runs 12 residues. Trimming removed 5 bases from V and 7 bases from J, with 11 bases in between. CDR3 bases: TGTGCCAGCAGTTCCCTCGGTCTTGAAGCTTTCTTT. Encoded protein: CASSSLGLEAFF.

This clone was seen once. The rearrangement links TRBV7-2 to TRBJ2-5; 7 bases fit TRBD2. This CDR3 region has 15 residues. V trimming: 5 bases; J trimming: 5 bases; junction bases outside the gene matches: 11. Germline V gene sequence: CDR1 SGHTA, CDR2 FQGNSA. This CDR3 is CASSPALWGGETQYF. The CDR3 nucleotides read TGTGCCAGCAGCCCAGCCCTTTGGGGGGGGGAGACCCAGTACTTC.

The CDR3 loop reads CASRGSPVDEQYF. CDR3 DNA sequence: TGTGCCAGCAGGGGGTCCCCAGTGGACGAGCAGTACTTC. The chain links TRBV6-5 to TRBJ2-7, with D uncertain. The CDR3 has 13 amino acids. Germline CDR1 MNHEY, CDR2 SVGAGI. V lost 6 bases and J 5 bases, leaving 14 bases between the germline ends.

J is TRBJ1-5 and V is TRBV28, with 8 positions matching TRBD1. Germline loops: CDR1 MDHEN, CDR2 SYDVKM. The J segment lost 3 bases and the V segment lost 3 bases, leaving 7 bases of the junction unmatched. This CDR3 spans 16 amino acids. The CDR3 nucleotides are TGTGCCAGCAGTTTTTCCAGGGGGCTTGTCAATCAGCCCCAGCATTTT. The encoded protein is CASSFSRGLVNQPQHF.

The chain has TRBV20-1 and TRBJ2-1; D is ambiguous. The V end was cut by 4 bases, the J end by 9 bases, with 7 bases between. The CDR3 is made up of 10 amino acids. Germline CDR1 and CDR2: DFQATT and SNEGSKA (reference sequence). CDR3 region: CSATDTEQFF. CDR3 in DNA: TGCAGTGCTACCGACACTGAGCAGTTCTTC.

This clone was found a few times. The CDR3: CASSLENGGEAFF. DNA for the CDR3: TGTGCCAGCAGCTTAGAAAACGGGGGTGAAGCTTTCTTT. The chain recombines TRBV11-3 with TRBJ1-1, with D possibly being TRBD1 (5 bases). Germline CDR1 SGHNT, CDR2 YENEEA. The V end was cut by 0 bases, the J end by 7 bases, with 9 bases between. The CDR3 runs 13 residues.

The V gene is TRBV5-1, the J gene TRBJ2-2; D is unclear. Germline V gene lookup returns CDR1 SGHRS and CDR2 YFSETQ. CDR3 length: 16 residues. Trimming cost V 0 bases and J 5 bases, with 14 bases left between them. The CDR3 DNA reads TGCGCCAGCAGCTTGGAATCGTTATGGGAAACCGGGGAGCTGTTTTTT. Amino acid sequence: CASSLESLWETGELFF.

The gene calls are TRBV19 and TRBJ2-7; 9 nucleotides match TRBD2. V trimming: 6 bases; J trimming: 2 bases; junction bases outside the gene matches: 8. This CDR3 region has 15 residues. Germline CDR1 is LNHDA and CDR2 is SQIVND (reference sequence). CDR3 in DNA: TGTGCCAGTAGCGAAGGGACTAGCCGAACCTACGAGCAGTACTTC. As protein: CASSEGTSRTYEQYF.

In DNA form, the CDR3 reads TGTGCCAGCAGCTTACGGCAGGTCCATGACTATGGCTACACCTTC. It is translated as CASSLRQVHDYGYTF. The chain links TRBV5-6 to TRBJ1-2; D unclear. CDR1 is SGHDT, CDR2 YYEEEE, per germline. The CDR3 extends over 15 amino acids. V was shortened by 2 bases and J by 3 bases, with 14 bases between the two germline ends.

This chain uses TRBV5-1 with TRBJ2-5; TRBD2 aligns across 11 bases. Germline V CDR1 and CDR2: SGHRS, YFSETQ. The CDR3 is 15 amino acids. Trimming cost V 0 bases and J 5 bases; bases outside gene matches: 3. Written as DNA, the CDR3 is TGCGCCAGCAGCTTGGAGCTAGCGGGGGGTGAGACCCAGTACTTC. This translates into CASSLELAGGETQYF.

J is TRBJ2-2 and V is TRBV29-1; TRBD1 or TRBD2 may be the D gene (5 bases each). This CDR3 is built from 13 residues. Trimming stripped 5 bases from V and 4 bases from J, with 11 bases between. Germline V gene data show CDR1 as SQVTM and CDR2 as ANQGSEA. CDR3 protein: CSVLRGPTGELFF. CDR3 bases: TGCAGCGTTCTACGGGGCCCCACCGGGGAGCTGTTTTTT.

The gene calls are TRBV6-5 and TRBJ1-2; 7 nucleotides match TRBD1. This CDR3 comprises 13 residues. The V segment lost 7 bases and the J segment 7 bases; nucleotides outside the gene matches: 9. CDR1 is MNHEY, CDR2 SVGAGI, per germline. The CDR3 sequence: CASNRQGWGGYTF. The CDR3, as DNA: TGTGCCAGCAACCGACAGGGTTGGGGTGGCTACACCTTC.

This clone was seen only once. The chain uses TRBV7-2 and TRBJ1-1, with TRBD1 identical over 9 bases. CDR3 size: 14 residues. The J segment lost 7 bases and the V segment lost 5 bases, leaving 8 bases of the junction unmatched. Germline lookup yields CDR1 SGHTA and CDR2 FQGNSA. The CDR3 loop reads CASSVLQGAGEAFF. The CDR3 DNA is TGTGCCAGCAGCGTCCTACAGGGGGCCGGTGAAGCTTTCTTT.

The chain combines TRBV7-9 with TRBJ1-1; D remains unclear. V was pared by 3 bases and J by 1 base, with 12 bases between. In germline, CDR1 is SEHNR, CDR2 FQNEAQ (reference sequence). The CDR3 has 15 residues. Written as DNA, the CDR3 is TGTGCCAGCAGCTTTGGGTTCCAGGAGAACACTGAAGCTTTCTTT. Protein sequence: CASSFGFQENTEAFF. Drawing the rest from reference TRBV7-9 and TRBJ1-1, the complete variable domain is DTGVSQNPRHKITKRGQNVTFRCDPISEHNRLYWYRQTLGQGPEFLTYFQNEAQLEKSRLLSDRFSAERPKGSFSTLEIQRTEQGDSAMYLCASSFGFQENTEAFFGQGTRLTVV.